The 19 T cell receptor beta chains in this list originate from one sample, sequenced in a study of CD8+ T cells in alopecia areata (dated by TCRdb to between 2017 and 2018). The library was produced with the immunoSEQ multiplex PCR assay. To provide template for TCR sequencing, every sample had RNA extracted and reverse transcribed into cDNA. The table was pulled from immuneACCESS by TCRdb, which kept in-frame rearrangements only. Such tables lose some clones; where checked, under half of the loss comes from unresolved V genes, and the rest has no known cause. Across this sample, more than 90,000 clones were tabulated and none appeared just once. Clones ranked in the top ten supply roughly a fifth of the sample. Sequencing used lesional skin. These receptors were collected from a C3H/HeJ mouse with alopecia areata. This mouse strain bears the MHC haplotype H2-k.

Of note for this clone: Mouse names are used for the genes. Read sequence stops 4 residues before the CDR3 end, and the germline J gene provides the missing end. The chain employs TRBV1 and TRBJ2-5; a weak D match, TRBD2 (5 bases). The germline V gene encodes CDR1 NSQYPW and CDR2 LRSPGD (reference sequence). Between the trimmed V and J ends, which lost 4 bases and 0 bases, there was a span of 11 bases. CDR3 size: 15 residues. The CDR3 protein is CTCSVPLGNQDTQYF. Partial CDR3 DNA: TGCACCTGCAGTGTCCCTCTGGGTAACCAAGAC.

This clone has more than one count but fewer than ten. Each gene name is a mouse one. The CDR3 is cut off 4 residues early in the read; its end comes from the germline J gene. This same CDR3 is encoded by further DNA sequences in the sample. This rearrangement joins TRBV13-3 to TRBJ1-2; TRBD1 might be the D (5 bases). V shed 3 bases and J shed 3 bases, with 12 bases lying between them. This CDR3 is 14 amino acids long. The germline V gene has CDR1 NNHDY and CDR2 SYVADS. The CDR3 DNA, read in part, is TGTGCCAGCAGTGGGGGGGGAGGGGACTCC. Encoded protein: CASSGGGGDS. The full CDR3 protein is CASSGGGGDSDYTF.

This clone was counted only a few times. The listed genes are named as in mouse. The sequenced fragment ends 4 residues before the CDR3 boundary, so the rest is inferred from the germline J gene. The V call is TRBV13-1, the J call TRBJ2-2; maybe TRBD2 (6 bases). V lost 6 bases to trimming and J lost 4 bases, with 13 bases between them. Germline V gene data show CDR1 as NSHNY and CDR2 as SYGAGN. The CDR3 is 14 amino acids. CDR3 amino acids: CASTGARVTGQLYF. CDR3 bases read: TGTGCCAGCACTGGGGCGCGGGTCACCGGG.

This clone showed up just a few times. Gene names and germline match the mouse. The CDR3 extends 4 residues past the end of the read, so its final part is completed from the germline J gene. Other DNA sequences from this sample encode an identical CDR3 as well. The chain employs TRBV13-3 and TRBJ2-1; D possibly corresponds to TRBD1 (5 bases). Germline V gene lookup returns CDR1 NNHDY and CDR2 SYVADS. The CDR3 sequence is 13 residues long. The covered CDR3 bases are TGTGCCAGCAGTGGCCAGGGCCGGGCT. Protein product: CASSGQGRA. The complete CDR3 protein is CASSGQGRAEQFF.

This clone showed up just a few times. TCRdb's protein and the DNA translation differ at residue 13; the protein here comes from the DNA. Genes here carry mouse names. The CDR3 end falls 3 residues outside the read, so it is completed with the germline J gene. The chain joins TRBV1 to TRBJ1-6; D gene unclear. TRBJ1-6 is recorded as an ORF, its role being uncertain. CDR3 length equals 16 residues. Trimming removed 0 bases at V and 2 bases at J, with 8 bases between. Germline V CDR1 and CDR2: NSQYPW, LRSPGD (reference sequence). The CDR3 sequence: CTCSAEVGTYNSPLYF. The CDR3 DNA, read in part, is TGCACCTGCAGTGCAGAAGTGGGGACCTATAATTCGCCC.

This clone was counted a few times. Genes here carry mouse names. The read ends 4 residues shy of where the CDR3 ends; the end is completed using the germline J gene. The rearrangement joins TRBV13-1 to TRBJ1-2; 10 bases are a match to TRBD1. The CDR3 contains 15 residues. Germline assignment: CDR1 NSHNY and CDR2 SYGAGN. V was pared by 5 bases and J by 3 bases, with 7 bases of the junction left unmatched. The part of the CDR3 DNA that was read is TGTGCCAGCAGAAATCGGGACAGGGGAGACTCC. The encoded protein is CASRNRDRGDS. The entire CDR3 protein is CASRNRDRGDSDYTF.

With regard to this clone: Each gene name is a mouse one. Read sequence stops 4 residues before the CDR3 end, and the germline J gene provides the missing end. The gene calls are TRBV13-2 and TRBJ2-7, with a possible D match to TRBD2 (5 bases). The CDR3 extends over 14 amino acids. Germline assignment: CDR1 NNHNN and CDR2 SYGAGS (reference sequence). V dropped 3 bases and J dropped 0 bases, with 10 bases sitting between them. CDR3 amino acids: CASGAGLSSYEQYF. The part of the CDR3 DNA that was read is TGTGCCAGCGGTGCAGGACTCAGCTCCTAT.

Details on this clone: Mouse names are used for the genes. The read ends 4 residues before the CDR3 terminus; that terminus is restored from the germline J gene. The chain carries TRBV13-1 and TRBJ2-7, with 12 bases identical to TRBD2. Germline V lookup: CDR1 NSHNY, CDR2 SYGAGN. The length of the CDR3 is 15 residues. Trimming took 5 bases from V and 0 from J; bases not matched to a gene: 3. CDR3 residues: CASRTDWGGSYEQYF. Incomplete CDR3 DNA: TGTGCCAGCAGAACGGACTGGGGGGGCTCCTAT.

Only a few counts were recorded for this clone. Germline and genes: mouse. The CDR3 end is not reached by the read, which stops 4 residues before it; the germline J gene fills it in. The chain joins TRBV17 to TRBJ1-4; 7 positions match TRBD1. The CDR3 totals 14 residues. In germline, CDR1 is MNHDT, CDR2 YYDKIL. The V segment lost 6 bases and the J segment 2 bases; nucleotides outside the gene matches: 3. CDR3 loop: CASSPDRSNERLFF. CDR3 bases read: TGTGCTAGCAGCCCGGACAGGTCCAACGAA.

This clone occurred a few times. Gene names are the mouse ones. The read ends 4 residues before the CDR3 terminus; that terminus is restored from the germline J gene. The chain employs TRBV13-3 and TRBJ1-4; D is possibly TRBD1 (5 bases). This CDR3 has 14 residues. Germline values: CDR1 NNHDY, CDR2 SYVADS. Trimming shortened V by 4 bases and J by 4 bases, and 11 bases separated the two germline ends. CDR3 bases read: TGTGCCAGCAGTTCTAGGGGTGGCAACGAA. Encoded protein: CASSSRGGNE. In full, the CDR3 is CASSSRGGNERLFF.

This clone came up a few times. Mouse gene names apply. The read ends 4 residues shy of where the CDR3 ends; the end is completed using the germline J gene. Other nucleotide sequences in the sample specify the same CDR3. The chain is built from TRBV1 and TRBJ2-2, with TRBD1 as a possible D gene (5 bases). The germline gives CDR1 NSQYPW, CDR2 LRSPGD (reference sequence). V lost 3 bases to trimming and J lost 0 bases, with 8 bases between them. This CDR3 is built from 15 residues. The sequenced part of the CDR3 DNA is TGCACCTGCAGTGCTACAGGCGCAAACACCGGG. It specifies CTCSATGANTG. The full-length CDR3 reads as CTCSATGANTGQLYF.

This clone came up many times. Gene and germline names: mouse. The read finishes 4 residues shy of the CDR3 end, and the germline J gene is used to complete it. The chain joins TRBV17 to TRBJ2-7; possible D gene TRBD1, 6 bases. The CDR3 spans 12 residues. Per germline, CDR1 MNHDT and CDR2 YYDKIL. The CDR3 sequence is CASSSPGDEQYF. The CDR3 bases that were read are TGTGCTAGCAGTAGTCCAGGGGAT.

This clone was seen only a few times. The junction departs from germline at one end; a sequencing error may be responsible. The gene symbols are mouse symbols. The read gets to within 4 residues of the CDR3 end, and the germline J gene fills in the rest. The rearrangement uses TRBV1 and TRBJ1-1; 7 bases match TRBD1. The length of the CDR3 is 14 residues. Germline V gene sequence: CDR1 NSQYPW, CDR2 LRSPGD (reference sequence). The CDR3 loop is CTCRAGGRDTEVFF. Partial CDR3 DNA: TGCACCTGCCGTGCAGGGGGGCGCGACACA.

In the case of this clone: Germline and genes here are mouse. CDR3 in amino acids: CASSISDRGAEQFF. The CDR3 DNA, read in part, is TGTGCCAGCAGTATTTCGGACAGGGGTGCT. V is TRBV19 and J is TRBJ2-1; TRBD1 matches at 9 bases. The read stops 4 residues short of the end of the CDR3; the missing end is completed from the germline J gene. This CDR3 is built from 14 residues. With 2 bases clipped from V and 6 bases from J, the junction kept 3 bases outside the gene matches. Per germline, CDR1 FNHDT and CDR2 SITEND (reference sequence).

Turning to this clone: Gene names are mouse gene names. The same CDR3 can be traced to other DNA sequences in this sample. The part of the CDR3 DNA that was read is TGTGCCAGCAGTGACAGGGGCCTTTAT. This sequence encodes CASSDRGLY. The entire CDR3 protein is CASSDRGLYEQYF. This rearrangement joins TRBV13-3 to TRBJ2-7; tentatively, D is TRBD1 (6 bases). Sequencing ends 4 residues short of the CDR3 end; the germline J gene provides the rest. This CDR3 is built from 13 residues. Germline lookup yields CDR1 NNHDY and CDR2 SYVADS.

Only a few counts were recorded for this clone. A junction boundary mismatches the germline segment, possibly from a read error. Gene names refer to mouse genes. CDR3 region: CPCSADPRHNERLFF. Incomplete CDR3 DNA: TGCCCCTGCAGTGCAGATCCCCGACACAACGAA. The J gene is TRBJ1-4, the V gene TRBV1; D is undetermined. The CDR3 end is not reached by the read, which stops 4 residues before it; the germline J gene fills it in. The CDR3 sequence is 15 residues long. The germline gives CDR1 NSQYPW, CDR2 LRSPGD (reference sequence).

This clone appeared many times. TCRdb's protein and the DNA translation differ at residue 12; the protein here comes from the DNA. The gene names here belong to mouse. The read gets to within 3 residues of the CDR3 end, and the germline J gene fills in the rest. The J gene is TRBJ1-3, the V gene TRBV13-3; a weak D match, TRBD1 (5 bases). Trimming removed 0 bases from V and 2 bases from J, with 9 bases in between. Germline assignment: CDR1 NNHDY and CDR2 SYVADS. There are 15 residues in the CDR3. The DNA read from the CDR3 is TGTGCCAGCAGTGATGCCGGACACACTGGAAATACG. Translating it yields CASSDAGHTGNT. The whole CDR3 region reads CASSDAGHTGNTLYF.

The sample holds a few counts of this clone. Gene names and germline match the mouse. Read data end 4 residues before the CDR3 end; the end is taken from the germline J gene. V is TRBV19 and J is TRBJ2-1; the match to TRBD2 covers 8 bases. V was clipped by 4 bases and J by 6 bases; unmatched bases: 3. CDR1 FNHDT and CDR2 SITEND come from the germline V gene (reference sequence). The CDR3 covers 13 residues. CDR3 DNA (partial): TGTGCCAGCAGTGGGGGGGGCGTTGCT. It specifies CASSGGGVA. The whole CDR3 region reads CASSGGGVAEQFF.

This clone has only a few counts. Germline and genes here are mouse. The observed sequence ends 4 residues before the CDR3 terminus, with the missing tail filled in from the germline J gene. The chain has TRBV31 and TRBJ2-1, with 11 bases that match TRBD2. Germline values: CDR1 GKSSPN, CDR2 SITVG. CDR3 size: 16 residues. Unmatched junction bases numbered 5, after V lost 1 base and J lost 3 bases. Incomplete CDR3 DNA: TGTGCCTGGAGTCCTTCAGACTGGGGGGGCTATGCT. It encodes CAWSPSDWGGYA. The complete CDR3 protein is CAWSPSDWGGYAEQFF.